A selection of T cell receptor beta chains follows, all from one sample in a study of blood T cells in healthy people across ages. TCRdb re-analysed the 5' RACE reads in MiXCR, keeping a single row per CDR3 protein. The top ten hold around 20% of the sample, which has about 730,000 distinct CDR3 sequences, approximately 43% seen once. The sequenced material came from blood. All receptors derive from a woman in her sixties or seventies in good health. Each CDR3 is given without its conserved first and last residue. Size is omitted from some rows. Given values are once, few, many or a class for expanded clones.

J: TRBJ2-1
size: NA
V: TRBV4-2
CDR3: ASSQTGLVSEQF

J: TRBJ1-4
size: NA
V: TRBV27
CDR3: ASSALVGNEKLF

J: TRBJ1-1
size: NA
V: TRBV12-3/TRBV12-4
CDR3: ASSTRAFQAGEAF

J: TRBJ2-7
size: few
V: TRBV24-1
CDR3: ATSDSAYEQY

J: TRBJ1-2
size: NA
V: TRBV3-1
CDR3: ASSQDQGGAVYSYT

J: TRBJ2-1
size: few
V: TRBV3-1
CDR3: ASHGVENGEQF

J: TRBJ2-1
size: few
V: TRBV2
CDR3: ASSENLSSYNEQF

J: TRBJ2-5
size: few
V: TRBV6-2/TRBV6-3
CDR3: ATQGGVPQETQY

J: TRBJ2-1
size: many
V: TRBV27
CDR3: ASSFSTPGTLTYNEQF

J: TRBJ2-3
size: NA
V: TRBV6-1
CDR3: ASSEAIADNQFTQY

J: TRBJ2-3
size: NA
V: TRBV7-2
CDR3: ASSLSPDSTETQY

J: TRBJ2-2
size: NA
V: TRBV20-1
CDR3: SAYGELF

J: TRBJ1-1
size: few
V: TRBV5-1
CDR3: ASSPGGYTEAF

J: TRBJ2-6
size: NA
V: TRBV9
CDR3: ASSVNGGPGANVLT

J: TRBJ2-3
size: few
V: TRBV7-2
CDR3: ASTSGQPPDTQY

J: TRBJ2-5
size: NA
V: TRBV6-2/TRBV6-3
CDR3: ASSSPWQGVETQY

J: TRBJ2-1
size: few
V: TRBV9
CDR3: ASSASPISFHEQF

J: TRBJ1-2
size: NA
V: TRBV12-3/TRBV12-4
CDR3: ASSPQGDRHGYT